This TCR beta chain originates from a study of T cells in Graves' hyperthyroidism and ophthalmopathy. This clonotype was counted many times. What was amplified from RNA transcripts were TCR beta CDR3 regions. The HTBI set primed first-round TCR CDR3 RT-PCR. TCRdb ran MiXCR on the multiplex PCR reads and lists one entry per CDR3 protein. The repertoire holds about 250,000 distinct CDR3 sequences, with roughly a quarter as singletons. This CDR3 is 15 amino acids long. The germline V gene encodes CDR1 SGHDT and CDR2 YYEEEE. Trimming stripped 4 bases from V and 3 bases from J, with 17 bases between. This receptor was taken from a woman in her thirties or forties with Graves' ophthalmopathy. The sequencing input was blood. This chain joins TRBV5-6 and TRBJ2-7, with D possibly being TRBD1 or TRBD2 (6 bases each). The CDR3 is CASSPGALHLYEQYF. In DNA, the CDR3 is TGTGCCAGCAGCCCGGGGGCTCTACACCTCTACGAGCAGTACTTC.